The clone carrying this TCR beta chain was seen a few times. These data originate in a study of blood T cell repertoires in COVID-19. For the study at large: Samples representing acute and convalescent COVID-19 were sourced from the United States, Italy and Spain.

Germline trimming cut 4 bases from V and 3 bases from J; bases unmatched to any gene: 8. CDR1 and CDR2 (germline): SGHAT, FQDESV (reference sequence). This CDR3 has 15 amino acids. Libraries were prepared by immunoSEQ multiplex PCR; TCRdb keeps only in-frame clonotypes and omits some of them. The data hold 150,000 to 200,000 clones, with roughly 86% observed a single time. The chain recombines TRBV11-1 with TRBJ2-5, with 7 bases that match TRBD1. Sequenced material: peripheral blood. The sequence was collected from an elderly woman with COVID-19, enrolled during active disease. The CDR3 region has the DNA TGTGCCAGCAGCTCCCTACATGACAGGGAAGAGACCCAGTACTTC. Amino acids: CASSSLHDREETQYF.